Listed here are 10 T cell receptor beta chains from one sample, sequenced in a study of cytomegalovirus exposure and HLA in healthy donors. The PCR contained 60 Vbeta and 13 Jbeta primers. Some clones are missing from TCRdb's copy, which holds only in-frame ones; the method was immunoSEQ multiplex PCR. Among about 99,000 clones listed, over 75% were seen once. The sequenced material came from PBMCs. The source is a woman aged 18-35 years in good health and CMV-seropositive.

V and J are TRBV6-5 and TRBJ2-7, with 10 bases matching TRBD2. Germline lookup yields CDR1 MNHEY and CDR2 SVGAGI. V lost 1 base and J lost 4; bases outside the gene matches: 7. This CDR3 contains 16 residues. The CDR3 DNA sequence: TGTGCCAGCAGTTACTGGGCCCTAGCGGGAGCTTACGAGCAGTACTTC. It yields the protein CASSYWALAGAYEQYF.

The chain is built from TRBV6-5 and TRBJ2-7, with D possibly TRBD2 on 6 matching bases. This CDR3 has 15 residues. V was cut by 2 bases and J by 0 bases, with 11 bases left in between. CDR1 MNHEY and CDR2 SVGAGI come from the germline V gene. CDR3 sequence (DNA): TGTGCCAGCAGTTACATGGCGGGGCGCTCCTACGAGCAGTACTTC. Its translation: CASSYMAGRSYEQYF.

The rearrangement uses TRBV4-1 and TRBJ2-6; 12 positions match TRBD2. Trimming took 4 bases from V and 0 from J; bases not matched to a gene: 16. Germline V gene sequence: CDR1 MGHRA, CDR2 YSYEKL. This CDR3 region has 22 residues. Here the CDR3 reads CASSRDAVTSGRLTSGANVLTF. CDR3 coding DNA: TGCGCCAGCAGCCGGGACGCGGTGACTAGCGGGAGACTCACCTCTGGGGCCAACGTCCTGACTTTC.

This chain joins TRBV27 and TRBJ2-7, with D maybe TRBD2 (6 bases). The length of the CDR3 is 13 residues. V dropped 6 bases and J dropped 3 bases, with 12 bases sitting between them. Germline CDR1 MNHEY, CDR2 SMNVEV (reference sequence). The CDR3 is CASRLRRDYEQYF. The CDR3 DNA reads as TGTGCCAGCAGGTTGCGGCGGGACTACGAGCAGTACTTC.

The CDR3 is CASSLQANTGELFF. Written as DNA, the CDR3 is TGTGCCAGCAGTTTACAGGCGAACACCGGGGAGCTGTTTTTT. The chain employs TRBV28 and TRBJ2-2; no definite D call. CDR1 is MDHEN, CDR2 SYDVKM, per germline. This CDR3 spans 14 amino acids. V was cut by 2 bases and J by 0 bases, with 4 bases left in between.

V is TRBV2 and J is TRBJ2-3; weak D call: TRBD2 (5 bases). Per the germline V gene, CDR1 is SNHLY and CDR2 is FYNNEI. Trimming stripped 4 bases from V and 0 bases from J, with 11 bases between. The CDR3 covers 15 residues. The CDR3 reads CASSVAGTSTDTQYF. In DNA form, the CDR3 reads TGTGCCAGCAGTGTTGCGGGTACTAGCACAGATACGCAGTATTTT.

This chain links TRBV28 with TRBJ2-7, with 13 bases lining up with TRBD2. The CDR3 spans 15 residues. Germline V lookup: CDR1 MDHEN, CDR2 SYDVKM. V trimming: 5 bases; J trimming: 2 bases; junction bases outside the gene matches: 3. In nucleotides, the CDR3 is TGTGCCAGCAGTCGCGGACTAGCGGGAGCCTACGAGCAGTACTTC. This encodes CASSRGLAGAYEQYF.

The CDR3 reads CASRVAVSDTQYF. In DNA, the CDR3 is TGTGCCAGCCGGGTAGCTGTTTCAGATACGCAGTATTTT. The chain joins TRBV27 to TRBJ2-3, with unresolved D. V lost 8 bases and J lost 4, with 13 bases in between. Germline values: CDR1 MNHEY, CDR2 SMNVEV (reference sequence). This CDR3 contains 13 residues.

The J gene is TRBJ1-2, the V gene TRBV6-4, with TRBD1 identical over 10 bases. CDR3 length equals 14 residues. The germline V gene encodes CDR1 MRHNA and CDR2 SNTAGT. J lost 2 bases, V lost 6 bases, and 3 bases had no gene match. The CDR3 nucleotides are TGTGCCAGCAGCCGACAGGGGGCGAACTATGGCTACACCTTC. Amino acid sequence: CASSRQGANYGYTF.

The V call is TRBV6-4, the J call TRBJ2-3, with TRBD2 as a possible D gene (6 bases). Germline CDR1 is MRHNA and CDR2 is SNTAGT. With 0 bases removed from V and 5 bases from J, the gap between germline ends came to 27 bases. The CDR3 sequence is 20 residues long. CDR3 nucleotides: TGTGCCAGCAGTGACTCTTGTCTATATAAGGTAGCGGATACCAAAGATACGCAGTATTTT. Amino acid sequence: CASSDSCLYKVADTKDTQYF.